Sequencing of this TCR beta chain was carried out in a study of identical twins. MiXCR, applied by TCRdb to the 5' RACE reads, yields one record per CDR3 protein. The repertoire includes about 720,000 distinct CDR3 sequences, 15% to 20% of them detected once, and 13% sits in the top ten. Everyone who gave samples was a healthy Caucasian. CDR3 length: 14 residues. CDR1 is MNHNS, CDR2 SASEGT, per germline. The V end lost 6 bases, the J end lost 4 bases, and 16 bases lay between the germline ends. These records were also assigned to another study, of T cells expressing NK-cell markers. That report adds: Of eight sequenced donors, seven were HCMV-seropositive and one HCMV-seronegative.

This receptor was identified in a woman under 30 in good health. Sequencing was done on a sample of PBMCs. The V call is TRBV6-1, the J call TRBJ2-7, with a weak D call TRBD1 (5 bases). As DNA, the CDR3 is TGTGCCAGCAGCCAAACAGGCCAGGGTTACGAGCAGTACTTC. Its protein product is CASSQTGQGYEQYF.